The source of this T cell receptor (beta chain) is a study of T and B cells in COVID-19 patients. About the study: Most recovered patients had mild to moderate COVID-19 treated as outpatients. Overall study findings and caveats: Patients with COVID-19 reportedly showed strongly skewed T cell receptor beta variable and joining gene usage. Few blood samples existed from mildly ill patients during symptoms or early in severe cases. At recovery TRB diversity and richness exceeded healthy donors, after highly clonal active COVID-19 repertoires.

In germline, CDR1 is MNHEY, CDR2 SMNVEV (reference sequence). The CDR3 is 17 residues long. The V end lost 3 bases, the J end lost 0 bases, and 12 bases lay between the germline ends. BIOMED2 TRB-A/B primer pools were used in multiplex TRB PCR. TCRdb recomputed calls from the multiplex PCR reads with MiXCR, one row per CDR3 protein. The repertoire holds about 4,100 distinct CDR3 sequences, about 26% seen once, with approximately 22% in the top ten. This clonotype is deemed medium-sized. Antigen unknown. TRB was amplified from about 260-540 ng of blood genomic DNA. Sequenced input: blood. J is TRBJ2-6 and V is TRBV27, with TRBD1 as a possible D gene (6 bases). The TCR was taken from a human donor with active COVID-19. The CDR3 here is CASSFIQGSSGANVLTF. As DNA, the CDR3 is TGTGCCAGCAGTTTTATCCAGGGGAGCTCTGGGGCCAACGTCCTGACTTTC.